This T cell receptor beta chain was observed in a study of T cells in narcolepsy. Whole-study context: Healthy controls were enrolled alongside patients with narcolepsy type 1 or type 2.

The CDR3 runs 14 residues. Germline CDR1 and CDR2: MNHEY and SMNVEV (reference sequence). Trimming cost V 6 bases and J 4 bases, with 15 bases left between them. Libraries were prepared by immunoSEQ multiplex PCR; TCRdb keeps only in-frame clonotypes and omits some of them. The sample has tens of thousands of clones, around 81% seen once. The chain combines TRBV27 with TRBJ1-1; the D gene is possibly TRBD1 (5 bases). Material: CD45RA- memory CD4+ T cells from PBMCs. This TCR derives from a human donor with narcolepsy. CDR3 residues: CASSRTRQLTEAFF. For the CDR3, the DNA is TGTGCCAGCAGCCGAACCCGACAGCTCACTGAAGCTTTCTTT.